This passage covers 10 T cell receptor beta chains from one sample sequenced in a study of cytomegalovirus exposure and HLA in healthy donors. The PCR employed 60 Vbeta primers together with 13 Jbeta primers. Some clones are missing from TCRdb's copy, which holds only in-frame ones; the method was immunoSEQ multiplex PCR. The table lists about 72,000 clones, with around 2.5% in the top ten. The sequencing sample was made of PBMCs. Receptors originate from a middle-aged man in good health and CMV-seronegative.

For this clone: This CDR3 is also generated by other DNA sequences in the sample. The chain employs TRBV7-2 and TRBJ1-2; unclear D gene. Trimming cost V 4 bases and J 2 bases, with 11 bases left between them. Germline V CDR1 and CDR2: SGHTA, FQGNSA. This CDR3 is 14 amino acids long. The CDR3 sequence: CASSSWTGNYGYTF. CDR3 coding DNA: TGTGCCAGCAGCTCCTGGACGGGGAACTATGGCTACACCTTC.

The V call is TRBV7-9, the J call TRBJ1-3; 7 bases align to TRBD1. The CDR3 covers 15 residues. Germline values: CDR1 SEHNR, CDR2 FQNEAQ (reference sequence). The J segment lost 2 bases and the V segment lost 5 bases, leaving 6 bases of the junction unmatched. The CDR3 is CASSPQGFTGNTIYF. The CDR3 nucleotides read TGTGCCAGCAGCCCACAGGGGTTTACTGGAAACACCATATATTTT.

J is TRBJ2-1 and V is TRBV20-1; 8 bases fit TRBD1. V trimming: 6 bases; J trimming: 10 bases; junction bases outside the gene matches: 2. The CDR3 is made up of 10 amino acids. CDR1 and CDR2 from the germline V gene are DFQATT and SNEGSKA (reference sequence). CDR3 DNA sequence: TGCAGTGCGCGACAGGGGGAGCAGTTCTTC. Its protein is CSARQGEQFF.

V gene TRBV13 combines with J gene TRBJ2-3, with 9 bases fitting TRBD2. The CDR3 spans 17 residues. Germline V CDR1 and CDR2: PRHDT, FYEKMQ (reference sequence). Germline trimming cut 1 base from V and 2 bases from J; bases unmatched to any gene: 7. For the CDR3, the DNA is TGTGCCAGCAGCTTAGTTGGGCTAGCGGGGACCACAGATACGCAGTATTTT. This sequence encodes CASSLVGLAGTTDTQYF. The complete variable domain, with remaining parts taken from reference TRBV13 and TRBJ2-3, reads AAGVIQSPRHLIKEKRETATLKCYPIPRHDTVYWYQQGPGQDPQFLISFYEKMQSDKGSIPDRFSAQQFSDYHSELNMSSLELGDSALYFCASSLVGLAGTTDTQYFGPGTRLTVL.

The chain joins TRBV30 to TRBJ2-3; 8 bases are shared with TRBD2. This CDR3 is 15 amino acids long. Germline CDR1 and CDR2: GTSNPN and SVGIG (reference sequence). The V and J ends lost 3 bases and 4 bases, in that order; junction bases with no gene match: 9. CDR3 loop: CAWSPGLASADTQYF. The CDR3 region has the DNA TGTGCCTGGAGCCCCGGACTAGCTTCAGCAGATACGCAGTATTTT.

CDR3 residues: CAWIIMGAPYGYTF. As DNA, the CDR3 is TGTGCCTGGATTATCATGGGGGCCCCCTATGGCTACACCTTC. This chain links TRBV30 with TRBJ1-2, with a weak D call TRBD1 (6 bases). V lost 4 bases and J 4 bases, leaving 16 bases between the germline ends. Germline-derived CDR1 and CDR2 are GTSNPN and SVGIG (reference sequence). There are 14 residues in the CDR3.

V is TRBV5-5 and J is TRBJ1-6, with a tentative D call TRBD1 (6 bases). The CDR3 totals 17 residues. In germline, CDR1 is SGHKS, CDR2 YYEKEE (reference sequence). Trimming removed 4 bases at V and 1 base at J, with 15 bases between. For the CDR3, the DNA is TGTGCCAGCAGCCTGCCGGGGACAATATCCTATAATTCACCCCTCCACTTT. Amino acids: CASSLPGTISYNSPLHF.

V is TRBV13 and J is TRBJ2-3, with TRBD2 as a possible D gene (6 bases). The CDR3 consists of 16 residues. Germline-derived CDR1 and CDR2 are PRHDT and FYEKMQ (reference sequence). V was shortened by 5 bases and J by 3 bases, with 18 bases between the two germline ends. The CDR3 loop is CASSQRHGGRTDTQYF. In DNA, the CDR3 is TGTGCCAGCAGCCAACGACACGGGGGAAGGACAGATACGCAGTATTTT.

The chain employs TRBV7-9 and TRBJ2-2; no firm D call. This CDR3 spans 15 amino acids. Trimming removed 1 base from V and 6 bases from J, with 12 bases in between. The germline CDR1 and CDR2 sequences are SEHNR and FQNEAQ (reference sequence). In DNA form, the CDR3 reads TGTGCCAGCAGCTTAGAGCCTTTAATCCCCGGGGAGCTGTTTTTT. Its translation: CASSLEPLIPGELFF.

The genes are TRBV27 and TRBJ2-7, with 7 positions matching TRBD2. V lost 1 base to trimming and J lost 5 bases; unmatched junction nucleotides: 5. The CDR3 contains 14 residues. Germline V gene sequence: CDR1 MNHEY, CDR2 SMNVEV (reference sequence). The CDR3 nucleotides are TGTGCCAGCAGTTTATTTGGGGGGGTCGACGAGCAGTACTTC. This encodes CASSLFGGVDEQYF.